The 19 T cell receptor beta chains given below trace back to one sample, sequenced in a study of blood T cell repertoires in COVID-19. The data were produced by immunoSEQ multiplex PCR, yet TCRdb's version contains in-frame clones alone and is incomplete. The sample includes roughly 260,000 clones, 88% of them seen just once. The sample taken for sequencing was peripheral blood. The source is a woman in her twenties or thirties with COVID-19, enrolled during active disease.

The chain couples TRBV5-1 to TRBJ2-1; 7 nucleotides line up with TRBD2. Looked up from germline, CDR1 is SGHRS and CDR2 is YFSETQ. After removal of 3 bases from V and 4 bases from J, the junction contained 7 bases not matched to a gene. This CDR3 contains 15 residues. The CDR3 sequence: CASSYLAGDYNEQFF. CDR3 nucleotide sequence: TGCGCCAGCAGCTACCTCGCGGGAGATTACAATGAGCAGTTCTTC.

The chain uses TRBV4-2 and TRBJ2-5; TRBD2 matches 10 bases. The germline V gene encodes CDR1 LGHNA and CDR2 YNFKEQ. The CDR3 covers 16 residues. Trimming removed 0 bases from V and 5 bases from J; junction bases left unmatched: 6. Written as DNA, the CDR3 is TGTGCCAGCAGCCAAGACCCCACTAGCGGGATGGAGACCCAGTACTTC. It yields the protein CASSQDPTSGMETQYF.

The genes are TRBV5-4 and TRBJ1-5; TRBD1 aligns across 9 bases. Germline V gene data show CDR1 as SGHNT and CDR2 as YYREEE (reference sequence). With V trimmed by 2 bases and J by 5 bases, 5 bases remained unmatched. CDR3 size: 15 residues. CDR3 nucleotide sequence: TGTGCCAGCAGCTTAGACAGGGGGGAATATCAGCCCCAGCATTTT. Protein product: CASSLDRGEYQPQHF.

The chain combines TRBV19 with TRBJ1-5; 8 nucleotides match TRBD1. Trimming at V came to 9 bases and at J to 1 base, leaving 5 bases not matched to a gene. Germline lookup yields CDR1 LNHDA and CDR2 SQIVND (reference sequence). The CDR3 is made up of 14 amino acids. CDR3 bases: TGTGCCAGCCGCGGACAGGGAAGCAATCAGCCCCAGCATTTT. Its protein is CASRGQGSNQPQHF.

This clone turned up a few times. This chain links TRBV19 with TRBJ2-3, with a possible D match to TRBD2 (5 bases). This CDR3 has 13 amino acids. Germline V CDR1 and CDR2: LNHDA, SQIVND (reference sequence). Trimming took 4 bases from V and 6 from J, leaving 11 bases between them. CDR3 loop: CASSNRRMDTQYF. The DNA of the CDR3 is TGTGCCAGTAGTAACCGGAGGATGGATACGCAGTATTTT.

The genes are TRBV6-5 and TRBJ2-7; 8 bases are shared with TRBD2. J gave up 2 bases and V 6 bases, and 9 bases lay outside the gene matches. The CDR3 length is 15 residues. CDR1 and CDR2 from the germline V gene are MNHEY and SVGAGI. CDR3 DNA sequence: TGTGCCAGCAGATACCATTCAGCGGGAGCCTACGAGCAGTACTTC. It encodes CASRYHSAGAYEQYF.

This clone showed up just once. The chain links TRBV12-3 or TRBV12-4 to TRBJ2-7; the D gene is possibly TRBD1 (5 bases). The CDR3 sequence is 13 residues long. With 8 bases removed from V and 6 bases from J, the gap between germline ends came to 17 bases. CDR3 sequence (DNA): TGTGCCAGCGTCCTAAACCAGGGCGGCGAGCAGTACTTC. This translates into CASVLNQGGEQYF.

The chain recombines TRBV19 with TRBJ2-3; perhaps TRBD2 as D (6 bases). Germline CDR1 is LNHDA and CDR2 is SQIVND (reference sequence). This CDR3 region has 19 residues. V was shortened by 3 bases and J by 7 bases, with 29 bases between the two germline ends. The CDR3 sequence is CASSIVRETGSGKINTQYF. As DNA, the CDR3 is TGTGCCAGTAGTATCGTCAGGGAAACCGGGAGCGGTAAGATCAATACGCAGTATTTT.

The CDR3 DNA sequence: TGTGCCAGCAGCCTCTACGCAGGCCCGAACTACACCTTC. Translating it yields CASSLYAGPNYTF. This sequence joins TRBV7-2 and TRBJ1-2; D not certain. Germline assignment: CDR1 SGHTA and CDR2 FQGNSA. The CDR3 covers 13 residues. V lost 5 bases, J lost 10 bases, and 17 bases lay in between.

CDR3 DNA sequence: TGTGCCAGCAGCTCGACTAGCGGGAGTGAGACCCAGTACTTC. The encoded protein is CASSSTSGSETQYF. This sequence joins TRBV11-2 and TRBJ2-5, with 12 bases identical to TRBD2. CDR3 length: 14 residues. CDR1 is SGHAT and CDR2 is FQNNGV in the germline V gene. V lost 4 bases and J lost 5; bases outside the gene matches: 2. Variable domain in full (rest from reference TRBV11-2 and TRBJ2-5): EAGVAQSPRYKIIEKRQSVAFWCNPISGHATLYWYQQILGQGPKLLIQFQNNGVVDDSQLPKDRFSAERLKGVDSTLKIQPAKLEDSAVYLCASSSTSGSETQYFGPGTRLLVL.

DNA of the CDR3: TGTGCCAGCAGTTACTCGAAGGACAGGGGAAATGAAGCTTTCTTT. Its translation is CASSYSKDRGNEAFF. The V gene is TRBV6-6, the J gene TRBJ1-1; 9 bases match TRBD1. Losses at the gene ends were 0 bases for V and 7 bases for J; bases not matched to a gene: 6. Germline V CDR1 and CDR2: MNHNY, SVGAGI (reference sequence). CDR3 size: 15 residues.

The chain carries TRBV2 and TRBJ2-1, with D uncertain. V lost 8 bases, J lost 8 bases, and 10 bases lay in between. Per the germline V gene, CDR1 is SNHLY and CDR2 is FYNNEI. The CDR3 extends over 11 amino acids. The CDR3 spells CASPSRDEQFF. CDR3 DNA: TGTGCCAGCCCGTCCCGGGATGAGCAGTTCTTC. The whole variable domain, remainder taken from reference TRBV2 and TRBJ2-1, is EPEVTQTPSHQVTQMGQEVILRCVPISNHLYFYWYRQILGQKVEFLVSFYNNEISEKSEIFDDQFSVERPDGSNFTLKIRSTKLEDSAMYFCASPSRDEQFFGPGTRLTVL.

The DNA for the CDR3 is TGCGCCAGCAAGCTAGCGGGAGGTACCTACGAGCAGTACTTC. Residues: CASKLAGGTYEQYF. The chain has TRBV5-1 and TRBJ2-7, with 11 nucleotides matching TRBD2. V lost 6 bases and J lost 2; bases outside the gene matches: 4. The CDR3 totals 14 residues. Per the germline V gene, CDR1 is SGHRS and CDR2 is YFSETQ.

The gene calls are TRBV24-1 and TRBJ2-1; 7 nucleotides line up with TRBD2. CDR3 length: 16 amino acids. V trimming: 2 bases; J trimming: 4 bases; junction bases outside the gene matches: 7. Looked up from germline, CDR1 is KGHDR and CDR2 is SFDVKD. The CDR3 region is CATSDSGGTNYNEQFF. DNA of the CDR3: TGTGCCACCAGTGATTCTGGGGGGACTAATTACAATGAGCAGTTCTTC.

The rearrangement uses TRBV6-4 and TRBJ2-2; 9 bases match TRBD1. The trim removed 6 bases at V and 4 bases at J, leaving 6 bases unmatched. In germline, CDR1 is MRHNA, CDR2 SNTAGT. CDR3 length: 15 amino acids. CDR3 bases: TGTGCCAGCAGACCGGGACAGGGTACCACCGGGGAGCTGTTTTTT. This codes for CASRPGQGTTGELFF.

The rearrangement uses TRBV12-3 or TRBV12-4 and TRBJ1-1, with TRBD1 identical over 8 bases. CDR3 length equals 11 residues. After removal of 6 bases from V and 14 bases from J, the junction contained 8 bases not matched to a gene. CDR3 DNA sequence: TGTGCCAGCAGCCAGAGACAGGGGAGATTCTTT. It translates to CASSQRQGRFF.

The V gene is TRBV24-1, the J gene TRBJ2-2, with 11 positions matching TRBD2. The germline gives CDR1 KGHDR, CDR2 SFDVKD. V dropped 5 bases and J dropped 0; count of bases not matched to a gene: 7. The CDR3 has 18 amino acids. The CDR3 DNA reads TGTGCCACCAGTGGCCGAGGACTAGCGGGCGCGAACACCGGGGAGCTGTTTTTT. It yields the protein CATSGRGLAGANTGELFF.

The gene calls are TRBV5-4 and TRBJ1-1; no reliable D call. Germline CDR1 and CDR2: SGHNT and YYREEE (reference sequence). The CDR3 contains 14 residues. Trimming took 0 bases from V and 2 from J, leaving 8 bases between them. The CDR3 reads CASSLESGNTEAFF. CDR3 DNA: TGTGCCAGCAGCTTGGAGTCAGGTAACACTGAAGCTTTCTTT.

J is TRBJ2-3 and V is TRBV6-2 or TRBV6-3; D is perhaps TRBD2 (5 bases). Trimming removed 3 bases at V and 0 bases at J, with 16 bases between. Germline V gene lookup returns CDR1 MNHEY and CDR2 SVGEGT. The CDR3 covers 17 residues. The CDR3, as DNA: TGTGCCAGCAGTTATTCCCCATCTGCGGGTAGCACAGATACGCAGTATTTT. Residues: CASSYSPSAGSTDTQYF.